The T cell receptor (beta chain) under discussion was sequenced for a study of blood T cell repertoires in COVID-19. Study-level background: Samples representing acute and convalescent COVID-19 were sourced from the United States, Italy and Spain. T cells, B-cell-depleted T cells, or PBMCs provided the cDNA or gDNA that served as material.

V trimming: 3 bases; J trimming: 3 bases; junction bases outside the gene matches: 3. The CDR3 has 15 residues. Germline CDR1 is SGHTA and CDR2 is FQGNSA. The data were produced by immunoSEQ multiplex PCR, yet TCRdb's version contains in-frame clones alone and is incomplete. The data show approximately 130,000 clones, approximately 85% seen once. The TCR originated in a human donor in a cohort sampled during active COVID-19. The chain joins TRBV7-2 to TRBJ2-3; the match to TRBD1 covers 10 bases. Sequenced: peripheral blood. For the CDR3, the DNA is TGTGCCAGCAGCTTTCCGGGACAGGGGACAGATACGCAGTATTTT. This translates into CASSFPGQGTDTQYF.